This is a list of T cell receptor beta chains from one sample in a study of technical replicates of blood from a handful of donors. Data came from immunoSEQ multiplex PCR; TCRdb stores just in-frame clones and leaves some out. Counted here are 70,000 or so clones, 75% to 90% occurring once; the ten biggest clones make up roughly 4.5%. Sequencing was carried out using PBMCs. Every receptor here comes from a human donor in good health. Some clones in this sample may be carry-over from other donors' samples. Both conserved end residues are part of each CDR3. A D gene is named only where the DNA matches it firmly. The size field is filled for only some rows; it gives once, few, many or a size class.

v_gene,abundance,j_gene,d_gene,CDR3aa,CDR3nt
TRBV30,.,TRBJ1-2,TRBD1,CAWSRDRVNYGYTF,TGTGCCTGGAGCCGGGACAGAGTTAACTATGGCTACACCTTC
TRBV5-4,.,TRBJ1-1,.,CASSRGTQNLNTEAFF,TGTGCCAGCAGCAGAGGGACACAGAACCTGAACACTGAAGCTTTCTTT
TRBV14,.,TRBJ2-7,.,CASSHVSYEQYF,TGTGCCAGCAGCCACGTATCCTACGAGCAGTACTTC
TRBV18,.,TRBJ2-5,TRBD1,CASSSTGGMETQYF,TGTGCCAGCTCATCGACAGGGGGTATGGAGACCCAGTACTTC
TRBV10-3,.,TRBJ2-3,TRBD2,CAISETASGGDTQYF,TGTGCCATCAGTGAGACGGCTAGCGGAGGGGATACGCAGTATTTT
TRBV7-9,.,TRBJ1-2,TRBD1,CASSITGGRGYGYTF,TGTGCCAGCAGCATTACAGGGGGCCGGGGCTATGGCTACACCTTC
TRBV18,few,TRBJ2-1,TRBD2,CASSQSSGYNEQFF,TGTGCCAGCTCACAGTCTAGCGGTTACAATGAGCAGTTCTTC
TRBV4-2,.,TRBJ2-7,TRBD2,CASSQGGATSGTYEQYF,TGTGCCAGCAGCCAAGGGGGGGCGACTAGCGGGACCTACGAGCAGTACTTC
TRBV29-1,.,TRBJ2-5,TRBD1,CSGRRTGQQETQYF,TGCAGCGGAAGGAGGACAGGGCAACAAGAGACCCAGTACTTC
TRBV5-6,.,TRBJ1-2,TRBD1,CASSSREGAYGYTF,TGTGCCAGCAGCTCGCGAGAGGGGGCCTATGGCTACACCTTC
TRBV21-1,.,TRBJ1-2,.,CASSNSGGNYGYTF,TGTGCCAGCAGCAACTCGGGGGGAAACTATGGCTACACCTTC
TRBV27,.,TRBJ1-5,.,CANYGVSNQPQHF,TGTGCCAACTACGGGGTTAGCAATCAGCCCCAGCATTTT
TRBV6-5,.,TRBJ2-3,TRBD1,CASTPRGQGADTQYF,TGTGCCAGCACCCCTCGAGGACAGGGCGCAGATACGCAGTATTTT
TRBV7-6,once,TRBJ1-4,.,CASRSDTSTNEKLFF,TGTGCCAGCAGATCGGACACATCAACTAATGAAAAACTGTTTTTT
TRBV19,.,TRBJ2-4,TRBD2,CASSIGTNSIAKNIQYF,TGTGCCAGTAGTATTGGGACTAACAGCATAGCCAAAAACATTCAGTACTTC
TRBV9,.,TRBJ2-3,TRBD2,CASSRGTSGFTDTQYF,TGTGCCAGCAGCCGAGGGACTAGCGGATTCACAGATACGCAGTATTTT
TRBV27,once,TRBJ1-3,TRBD1,CASSLKGTGVYTIYF,TGTGCCAGCAGTTTAAAGGGGACAGGGGTATACACCATATATTTT
TRBV29-1,.,TRBJ1-1,.,CSVGQGLNTEAFF,TGCAGCGTTGGGCAGGGACTTAACACTGAAGCTTTCTTT
TRBV7-2,.,TRBJ2-1,TRBD2,CASSLWGAGVGNNEQFF,TGTGCCAGCAGCTTATGGGGAGCGGGAGTGGGCAACAATGAGCAGTTCTTC
TRBV6-4,.,TRBJ2-3,TRBD2,CASSALAGADTQYF,TGTGCCAGCAGTGCACTAGCGGGGGCCGATACGCAGTATTTT
TRBV7-4,.,TRBJ1-2,TRBD1,CAAPGWDRDGYTF,TGTGCCGCGCCGGGGTGGGACAGGGATGGCTACACCTTC
TRBV29-1,.,TRBJ2-7,.,CSVHSGTSSSYEQYF,TGCAGCGTCCACTCGGGGACAAGCAGCTCCTACGAGCAGTACTTC
TRBV30,.,TRBJ2-3,.,CARQTGPGDTQYF,TGTGCCCGCCAAACAGGGCCCGGAGATACGCAGTATTTT